These 30 T cell receptor beta chains share one sample of origin, sequenced in a study of blood T cell repertoires in COVID-19. Generated by immunoSEQ multiplex PCR, the TCRdb table keeps only in-frame clones and is missing some. Of about 160,000 clones listed, roughly 80% are singletons. The specimen was peripheral blood. These receptors originate from a man in his fifties or sixties with acute or convalescent COVID-19.

V usage is TRBV30 and J usage is TRBJ2-1, with TRBD2 matching 7 bases. Unmatched junction bases numbered 5, after V lost 3 bases and J lost 6 bases. The CDR3 consists of 13 residues. From germline, CDR1 is GTSNPN and CDR2 SVGIG (reference sequence). CDR3 residues: CAWRRSGVNEQFF. The CDR3 nucleotides are TGTGCCTGGAGGCGAAGCGGGGTCAATGAGCAGTTCTTC.

This sequence joins TRBV6-5 and TRBJ2-3; 12 bases match TRBD1. Germline CDR1 is MNHEY and CDR2 is SVGAGI. This CDR3 is 15 amino acids long. V gave up 6 bases and J gave up 5 bases; unmatched junction bases: 6. DNA for the CDR3: TGTGCCAGCAGGACAGGGACAGGGGGCAAAGATACGCAGTATTTT. Its translation: CASRTGTGGKDTQYF.

V gene TRBV30 combines with J gene TRBJ1-1, with D possibly matching TRBD1 (6 bases). V lost 6 bases and J lost 0, with 11 bases in between. The CDR3 is made up of 13 amino acids. Germline assignment: CDR1 GTSNPN and CDR2 SVGIG (reference sequence). The CDR3 region has the DNA TGTGCCTGCCAGGGACACATGAACACTGAAGCTTTCTTT. Amino acids: CACQGHMNTEAFF.

This clone occurred a few times. The rearrangement links TRBV5-6 to TRBJ1-1, with a possible D match to TRBD1 (5 bases). Germline V lookup: CDR1 SGHDT, CDR2 YYEEEE. Trimming took off 6 bases at V and 1 base at J, with 10 bases between the two ends. The CDR3 consists of 13 residues. The CDR3 region has the DNA TGTGCCAGCATCACCGGGGGGAACACTGAAGCTTTCTTT. It codes for CASITGGNTEAFF.

V gene TRBV6-1 combines with J gene TRBJ1-3; a weak D match, TRBD1 (6 bases). Trimming shortened V by 2 bases and J by 4 bases, and 12 bases separated the two germline ends. Germline CDR1 is MNHNS and CDR2 is SASEGT. CDR3 length: 15 amino acids. CDR3 coding DNA: TGTGCCAGCAGTGAAATCGAAGGGGGAGGAAACACCATATATTTT. Residues: CASSEIEGGGNTIYF.

CDR3 sequence: CASSLAAGTDTQYF. The CDR3 DNA follows: TGTGCCAGCAGCTTGGCCGCCGGGACAGATACGCAGTATTTT. The chain links TRBV5-6 to TRBJ2-3; D is undetermined. The length of the CDR3 is 14 residues. The V end lost 0 bases, the J end lost 3 bases, and 8 bases lay between the germline ends. The germline gives CDR1 SGHDT, CDR2 YYEEEE. Filled out from reference TRBV5-6 and TRBJ2-3, the complete variable domain reads DAGVTQSPTHLIKTRGQQVTLRCSPKSGHDTVSWYQQALGQGPQFIFQYYEEEERQRGNFPDRFSGHQFPNYSSELNVNALLLGDSALYLCASSLAAGTDTQYFGPGTRLTVL.

The rearrangement links TRBV27 to TRBJ2-2; 8 bases map to TRBD1. Trimming at V came to 5 bases and at J to 4 bases, leaving 3 bases not matched to a gene. The germline CDR1 and CDR2 sequences are MNHEY and SMNVEV (reference sequence). The CDR3 has 14 residues. Here the CDR3 reads CASSPGTGTGELFF. The CDR3 DNA follows: TGTGCCAGCAGTCCAGGGACAGGCACCGGGGAGCTGTTTTTT.

The genes are TRBV24-1 and TRBJ2-3; 7 bases agree with TRBD1. Germline V gives CDR1 KGHDR, CDR2 SFDVKD. This CDR3 spans 17 amino acids. Trimming cost V 5 bases and J 0 bases; bases outside gene matches: 10. The DNA for the CDR3 is TGTGCCACCAGTGCCCCCCTGACAGGGCTCAGCACAGATACGCAGTATTTT. It specifies CATSAPLTGLSTDTQYF.

CDR3 DNA sequence: TGTGCCAGCAGCCCTCGACTAGCGGGGGCCGGATACAATGAGCAGTTCTTC. Translated: CASSPRLAGAGYNEQFF. The J gene is TRBJ2-1, the V gene TRBV7-2, with 12 bases that match TRBD2. Trimming at V came to 5 bases and at J to 4 bases, leaving 9 bases not matched to a gene. The CDR3 totals 17 residues. Germline loops: CDR1 SGHTA, CDR2 FQGNSA.

The V call is TRBV27, the J call TRBJ1-1; 7 nucleotides align to TRBD1. The CDR3 sequence is 15 residues long. The V gene's germline CDR1 is MNHEY and CDR2 SMNVEV (reference sequence). The V gene end was trimmed by 8 bases and the J gene end by 4 bases; junction bases not matched to a gene: 13. CDR3 coding DNA: TGTGCCAGCGGCCCCCCCCCAACAGGGGTCACTGAAGCTTTCTTT. Its translation is CASGPPPTGVTEAFF.

J is TRBJ1-2 and V is TRBV5-5; TRBD1 aligns across 8 bases. The germline V gene has CDR1 SGHKS and CDR2 YYEKEE (reference sequence). V shed 3 bases and J 7 bases; nucleotides not matched to a gene: 11. The CDR3 has 15 amino acids. The CDR3 coding sequence is TGTGCCAGCAGCTGGGATGGACAGGGATACGGTGGCTACACCTTC. Protein sequence: CASSWDGQGYGGYTF.

This clone has just a few counts. The chain joins TRBV21-1 to TRBJ1-2; TRBD1 is the table's D call and was not checked against the DNA. TRBV21-1 is annotated as a pseudogene. The CDR3 extends over 14 amino acids. This CDR3 reads CASSKGNSYYGYTF. CDR3 nucleotides: TGTGCCAGCAGCAAAGGCAACAGCTACTATGGCTACACCTTC.

The J gene is TRBJ2-7, the V gene TRBV4-1, with unresolved D. V lost 4 bases, J lost 1 base, and 8 bases lay in between. Germline CDR1 reads MGHRA; CDR2 reads YSYEKL. This CDR3 has 13 residues. CDR3 sequence reads: CASSLSSSYEQYF. CDR3 coding DNA: TGCGCCAGCAGCCTCTCCAGTTCCTACGAGCAGTACTTC.

Written as DNA, the CDR3 is TGCAGCGTTGAAGGAGTGTTTGCAGGGAACACCGGGGAGCTGTTTTTT. Translation: CSVEGVFAGNTGELFF. The rearrangement uses TRBV29-1 and TRBJ2-2; no clear D. CDR3 length equals 16 residues. Germline-derived CDR1 and CDR2 are SQVTM and ANQGSEA. V gave up 1 base and J gave up 1 base, with 13 bases separating them.

The J gene is TRBJ2-6, the V gene TRBV2, with 10 nucleotides matching TRBD2. Trimming cost V 2 bases and J 4 bases; bases outside gene matches: 5. The germline V gene encodes CDR1 SNHLY and CDR2 FYNNEI. The CDR3 extends over 17 amino acids. This CDR3 is CASSERAGGLGANVLTF. The CDR3, as DNA: TGTGCCAGCAGTGAACGAGCGGGGGGGCTAGGGGCCAACGTCCTGACTTTC.

The rearrangement joins TRBV3-1 (or the pseudogene TRBV3-2) to TRBJ2-1, with 8 bases that match TRBD2. CDR1 and CDR2 (germline): LGHDT, YNNKEL (reference sequence). The V segment lost 0 bases and the J segment 3 bases; nucleotides outside the gene matches: 7. The CDR3 loop spans 17 amino acids. CDR3 nucleotides: TGTGCCAGCAGCCAAGATCTGGCGGGGGGAAACTACAATGAGCAGTTCTTC. This gives the protein CASSQDLAGGNYNEQFF.

The chain links TRBV6-5 to TRBJ1-1; 7 nucleotides align to TRBD1. This CDR3 is 15 amino acids long. The germline gives CDR1 MNHEY, CDR2 SVGAGI. The V segment lost 0 bases and the J segment 2 bases; nucleotides outside the gene matches: 3. The CDR3 loop is CASSYSHRGNTEAFF. The CDR3 DNA follows: TGTGCCAGCAGTTACTCGCACAGGGGAAACACTGAAGCTTTCTTT.

The chain combines TRBV4-3 with TRBJ2-7; 8 nucleotides line up with TRBD2. From germline, CDR1 is LGHNA and CDR2 YSLEER. CDR3 length: 15 residues. With 0 bases clipped from V and 3 bases from J, the junction kept 4 bases outside the gene matches. DNA for the CDR3: TGCGCCAGCAGCCAAGATATAAGCGGGGGCTACGAGCAGTACTTC. This gives the protein CASSQDISGGYEQYF.

The chain employs TRBV7-9 and TRBJ1-1; TRBD1 aligns across 8 bases. CDR1 SEHNR and CDR2 FQNEAQ come from the germline V gene (reference sequence). J was trimmed by 4 bases and V by 4 bases; bases with no gene match: 11. CDR3 length equals 16 residues. The CDR3 is CASSSPGGAVTTEAFF. DNA of the CDR3: TGTGCCAGCAGCTCTCCAGGGGGCGCGGTAACCACTGAAGCTTTCTTT.

For the CDR3, the DNA is TGTGCCATCAGTGAGGGGCTTAACTATGGCTACACCTTC. It encodes CAISEGLNYGYTF. This chain uses TRBV10-3 with TRBJ1-2, with D hard to call. Deletions cut 2 bases from V and 1 base from J, with 5 bases between. The CDR3 totals 13 residues. Germline V gene sequence: CDR1 ENHRY, CDR2 SYGVKD.

The chain employs TRBV19 and TRBJ1-2, with 8 bases that match TRBD1. The trim removed 6 bases at V and 5 bases at J, leaving 8 bases unmatched. Germline loops: CDR1 LNHDA, CDR2 SQIVND (reference sequence). The CDR3 extends over 14 amino acids. The CDR3 nucleotides are TGTGCCAGTAGCAGCGGACAGGGAGGGTATGGCTACACCTTC. This codes for CASSSGQGGYGYTF. The entire variable domain, with the rest obtained from reference TRBV19 and TRBJ1-2, is as follows: DGGITQSPKYLFRKEGQNVTLSCEQNLNHDAMYWYRQDPGQGLRLIYYSQIVNDFQKGDIAEGYSVSREKKESFPLTVTSAQKNPTAFYLCASSSGQGGYGYTFGSGTRLTVV.

This chain joins TRBV11-2 and TRBJ2-5, with D uncertain. V was cut by 5 bases and J by 1 base, with 17 bases left in between. In germline, CDR1 is SGHAT, CDR2 FQNNGV. CDR3 length: 16 amino acids. The CDR3 sequence is CASSASYWASQETQYF. CDR3 DNA sequence: TGTGCCAGCAGCGCTTCCTACTGGGCCTCCCAAGAGACCCAGTACTTC.

This clone was counted between two and nine times. The chain has TRBV7-3 and TRBJ1-1, with D perhaps TRBD1 (6 bases). This CDR3 comprises 13 residues. Per the germline V gene, CDR1 is SGHTA and CDR2 is FQGTGA. V lost 2 bases and J 6 bases, leaving 10 bases between the germline ends. CDR3 DNA sequence: TGTGCCAGCAGCTTACACAGGGACGCTGAAGCTTTCTTT. It yields the protein CASSLHRDAEAFF.

The chain links TRBV15 to TRBJ1-1; D is unclear. The CDR3 has 13 residues. Germline-derived CDR1 and CDR2 are LNHNV and YYDKDF (reference sequence). Trimming pared 6 bases from V and 3 bases from J, leaving 11 bases between. Here the CDR3 reads CATSAGSDTEAFF. CDR3 nucleotide sequence: TGTGCCACCAGTGCCGGGTCGGACACTGAAGCTTTCTTT.

The rearrangement links TRBV6-5 to TRBJ1-6; D possibly corresponds to TRBD1 (5 bases). V gave up 7 bases and J gave up 2 bases, with 12 bases separating them. This CDR3 comprises 15 residues. Germline CDR1 MNHEY, CDR2 SVGAGI. This chain's CDR3 is CASKPRQTYNSPLHF. The CDR3 nucleotides read TGTGCCAGCAAACCAAGACAGACCTATAATTCACCCCTCCACTTT.

This chain links TRBV25-1 with TRBJ2-1; 8 bases are shared with TRBD1. This CDR3 has 14 amino acids. The V gene's germline CDR1 is MGHDK and CDR2 SYGVNS. Trimming cost V 4 bases and J 7 bases; bases outside gene matches: 6. The CDR3 sequence: CASSGQDRVNEQFF. The CDR3 DNA is TGTGCCAGCAGTGGCCAGGACAGGGTAAATGAGCAGTTCTTC.

V and J are TRBV5-1 and TRBJ2-5; TRBD1 agrees at 8 bases. V shed 0 bases and J 2 bases; nucleotides not matched to a gene: 6. The CDR3 has 16 amino acids. Germline CDR1 reads SGHRS; CDR2 reads YFSETQ. The CDR3 region is CASSLVDREDQETQYF. The CDR3 nucleotides are TGCGCCAGCAGCTTGGTGGACAGGGAGGATCAAGAGACCCAGTACTTC.

This clone was seen just once. The rearrangement uses TRBV16 and TRBJ2-7, with 7 bases identical to TRBD1. Unmatched junction bases numbered 10, after V lost 1 base and J lost 4 bases. The CDR3 length is 16 residues. Looked up from germline, CDR1 is KGHSY and CDR2 is FQNENV. The CDR3 protein is CASSQYVKGGEYEQYF. In DNA form, the CDR3 reads TGTGCCAGCAGCCAATACGTTAAAGGGGGCGAGTACGAGCAGTACTTC.

This clone came up once. The chain is built from TRBV6-5 and TRBJ1-6; D might be TRBD1 (6 bases). Germline V gene data show CDR1 as MNHEY and CDR2 as SVGAGI. The ends were cut back, 7 bases at V and 13 bases at J, with 14 bases in the middle. CDR3 length equals 12 residues. CDR3 DNA sequence: TGTGCCAGCATCGACAGGTTAGCGCCCCTCCACTTT. Translated, it gives CASIDRLAPLHF.

The table lists this clone with a count of one. V and J are TRBV2 and TRBJ2-1; 9 nucleotides agree with TRBD2. The CDR3 is 15 residues long. CDR1 and CDR2 from the germline V gene are SNHLY and FYNNEI. V gave up 4 bases and J gave up 10 bases; unmatched junction bases: 11. CDR3 amino acids: CASSGVGGLAGEQFF. The DNA for the CDR3 is TGTGCCAGCAGTGGCGTTGGGGGCCTAGCGGGGGAGCAGTTCTTC.